Below, one TCR beta chain is given with its context. Its target is not known. This entry comes from a study of shared clonotypes between healthy human individuals. Replicate PCRs from sorted subsets contained around 190 ng DNA, which is 29,000 or so T cell genomes. Sequenced by immunoSEQ multiplex PCR; TCRdb stores in-frame clones only, minus some. The data contain some 2.1 million clones, approximately 95% of them seen just once; the ten biggest clones take up 0.13%. Broader study findings: Rarefaction demonstrated incomplete sorted-subset sequencing despite large depth.

Germline V gives CDR1 SGHDN, CDR2 FVKESK. The CDR3 covers 14 residues. V was pared by 1 base and J by 3 bases, with 7 bases between. The sample consisted of naive CD4+ T cells sorted from blood. Specified subset: CD45RA+ positively selected. The sequence came from a man aged 18 to 29 in good health. The chain couples TRBV14 to TRBJ1-5; D gene uncertain. In DNA, the CDR3 is TGTGCCAGCAGCCAAGGAGGACTCAATCAGCCCCAGCATTTT. This codes for CASSQGGLNQPQHF.